This TCR beta chain comes out of a study of CD4 and CD8 cells across lung adenocarcinoma regions. Looked up from germline, CDR1 is MNHEY and CDR2 is SMNVEV (reference sequence). The trim removed 6 bases at V and 7 bases at J, leaving 11 bases unmatched. The CDR3 has 16 amino acids. One entry per CDR3 protein, called by TCRdb with MiXCR from the PCR reads. The sample includes tens of thousands of distinct CDR3 sequences, 45% to 50% of them seen just once. Donors had localized lung adenocarcinoma, a non-small cell lung cancer. The sample comprised CD8+ T cells from the center of a lung tumor. This sequence originates from a male donor with lung adenocarcinoma. The CD4 and CD8 labels of this study may be unreliable. The V gene is TRBV27, the J gene TRBJ2-1; TRBD1 aligns across 11 bases. Here the CDR3 reads CASRPAGGTGGNEQFF. The CDR3 DNA reads as TGTGCCAGCAGACCGGCCGGGGGGACAGGGGGTAATGAGCAGTTCTTC.